This is a list of T cell receptor beta chains from one sample in a study of cytomegalovirus exposure and HLA in healthy donors. Using immunoSEQ multiplex PCR, the repertoire was profiled, and TCRdb retains in-frame clones only, with some absent. The sample includes around 170,000 clones, roughly 80% of them seen just once. Sequenced: PBMCs. Every receptor here comes from a man aged 40-49 years in good health and CMV-seropositive. Each CDR3 is given with its conserved first and last residue. A D gene is named only where the DNA matches it firmly. Clone size is given for some rows only: seen once, a few or many times, or a class if the clone is expanded.

cdr3_aa cdr3_nt d_call j_call v_call clone_size
CASSESWEGGNTEAFF TGCGCCAGCAGTGAGTCCTGGGAAGGAGGGAACACTGAAGCTTTCTTT NA TRBJ1-1 TRBV10-1 NA
CASSPSGSPSYEQYF TGTGCCAGCAGTCCCTCGGGGAGTCCTTCCTACGAGCAGTACTTC NA TRBJ2-7 TRBV27 NA
CASSLLAGRNQPQHF TGTGCCAGCAGTTTACTTGCAGGGAGGAATCAGCCCCAGCATTTT NA TRBJ1-5 TRBV27 few
CASSEGQGPWAFF TGTGCCAGCAGTGAGGGACAGGGCCCGTGGGCTTTCTTT TRBD1 TRBJ1-1 TRBV6-1 few
CASSLGDRGSEQFF TGCGCCAGCAGCTTGGGAGACAGGGGAAGTGAGCAGTTCTTC TRBD1 TRBJ2-1 TRBV5-1 NA
CASSYSTFRVYEQYF TGTGCCAGCAGTTACTCTACGTTTCGGGTCTACGAGCAGTACTTC NA TRBJ2-7 TRBV6-6 NA
CASREDRASGNTIYF TGTGCCAGCAGAGAGGACAGGGCATCTGGAAACACCATATATTTT TRBD1 TRBJ1-3 TRBV2 NA
CASGSHTYQETQYF TGTGCTAGTGGTTCGCATACATACCAAGAGACCCAGTACTTC NA TRBJ2-5 TRBV12-5 NA
CASSGGHSQPYEQYF TGTGCCAGCAGCGGTGGACATTCCCAACCATACGAGCAGTACTTC NA TRBJ2-7 TRBV28 NA
CASSYSTGVNEKLFF TGTGCCAGCAGTTACTCGACAGGGGTAAATGAAAAACTGTTTTTT TRBD1 TRBJ1-4 TRBV6-6 NA
CASSQDIGGLNTEAFF TGCGCCAGCAGCCAAGATATCGGGGGTCTGAACACTGAAGCTTTCTTT NA TRBJ1-1 TRBV4-3 few
CASSLEGGGATDTQYF TGTGCCAGCAGCTTGGAGGGCGGGGGGGCGACAGATACGCAGTATTTT TRBD2 TRBJ2-3 TRBV11-2 NA
CASSPQGLATEAFF TGTGCCAGCAGCCCGCAGGGGTTGGCCACTGAAGCTTTCTTT NA TRBJ1-1 TRBV7-9 NA
CASSPRGQNWETQYF TGTGCCAGCAGCCCCCGGGGACAAAACTGGGAGACCCAGTACTTC NA TRBJ2-5 TRBV7-3 NA
CATSSAAAGMGYTF TGTGCCACCAGCAGCGCCGCGGCAGGGATGGGCTACACCTTC NA TRBJ1-2 TRBV15 NA
CASLRGVGEKLFF TGTGCCAGCCTCCGGGGGGTCGGTGAAAAACTGTTTTTT NA TRBJ1-4 TRBV7-2 once
CASSAAGTGLSGANVLTF TGCGCCAGCAGCGCGGCGGGGACAGGTCTCTCTGGGGCCAACGTCCTGACTTTC TRBD1 TRBJ2-6 TRBV10-1 NA
CASSGTYYEQYF TGTGCCAGCAGTGGGACTTACTACGAGCAGTACTTC NA TRBJ2-7 TRBV28 few
CASSSGQGVPNNEQFF TGCGCCAGCAGCTCGGGACAGGGGGTACCAAACAATGAGCAGTTCTTC TRBD1 TRBJ2-1 TRBV5-1 NA
CASRYMNTEAFF TGCGCCAGCAGGTACATGAACACTGAAGCTTTCTTT NA TRBJ1-1 TRBV5-1 NA
CASSLETGGLADTQYF TGCGCCAGCAGCTTGGAGACAGGGGGATTGGCAGATACGCAGTATTTT TRBD1 TRBJ2-3 TRBV5-1 once
CASSPRVAGELFF TGTGCCAGCAGTCCCCGCGTGGCCGGGGAGCTGTTTTTT NA TRBJ2-2 TRBV25-1 NA
CSAEDVSEQYF TGCAGTGCTGAAGATGTTAGCGAGCAGTACTTC NA TRBJ2-7 TRBV20-1 once
CASSSGGSEAFF TGTGCCAGCAGCAGCGGGGGGAGTGAAGCTTTCTTT NA TRBJ1-1 TRBV6-5 NA
CASSPMTGDSGNTIYF TGTGCCAGCAGTCCCATGACAGGGGACTCTGGAAACACCATATATTTT TRBD1 TRBJ1-3 TRBV6-6 NA
CASSHTPQGGETQYF TGTGCCAGCAGCCATACCCCCCAGGGAGGGGAGACCCAGTACTTC TRBD2 TRBJ2-5 TRBV5-4 NA
CASSSRTEASYEQYF TGCGCCAGCAGCTCAAGGACAGAGGCTTCCTACGAGCAGTACTTC NA TRBJ2-7 TRBV5-1 NA
CASSLARSIGETQYF TGTGCCAGCAGCTTAGCGCGAAGCATCGGAGAGACCCAGTACTTC NA TRBJ2-5 TRBV7-2 few
CAWSVRGTGSYNEQFF TGTGCCTGGAGTGTCCGTGGGACAGGGTCCTACAATGAGCAGTTCTTC TRBD1 TRBJ2-1 TRBV30 once
CASSSPASSYEQYF TGTGCCAGCAGCTCGCCCGCGAGCTCCTACGAGCAGTACTTC NA TRBJ2-7 TRBV7-9 few
CASSSPTEAFF TGTGCCAGCAGTTCCCCGACTGAAGCTTTCTTT NA TRBJ1-1 TRBV27 NA
CASSLEGPSNQPQHF TGTGCCAGCAGTTTGGAGGGGCCTAGCAATCAGCCCCAGCATTTT NA TRBJ1-5 TRBV6-4 NA
CASSESSGGWQETQYF TGTGCCAGCAGTGAATCCAGCGGGGGTTGGCAAGAGACCCAGTACTTC TRBD2 TRBJ2-5 TRBV25-1 NA
CASSLVQGAYEQYF TGCGCCAGCAGCTTGGTACAGGGGGCCTACGAGCAGTACTTC TRBD1 TRBJ2-7 TRBV5-1 NA
CASSETGINSPLHF TGTGCCAGCAGTGAAACAGGGATCAATTCACCCCTCCACTTT NA TRBJ1-6 TRBV2 NA
CASSQDTGVSTDTQYF TGCGCCAGCAGCCAAGACACAGGAGTTAGCACAGATACGCAGTATTTT NA TRBJ2-3 TRBV4-1 NA
CASKDDTFGAEKLFF TGTGCCAGCAAAGATGACACCTTTGGGGCCGAAAAACTGTTTTTT NA TRBJ1-4 TRBV6-5 NA
CASSTGTGHNQPQHF TGTGCCAGCAGCACCGGGACAGGACACAATCAGCCCCAGCATTTT TRBD1 TRBJ1-5 TRBV9 NA
CASSPGANQPQHF TGTGCCAGCTCACCAGGGGCCAATCAGCCCCAGCATTTT NA TRBJ1-5 TRBV18 NA
CASSARGRMNTEAFF TGTGCCAGCAGCGCTAGGGGCCGCATGAACACTGAAGCTTTCTTT NA TRBJ1-1 TRBV7-2 NA
CASSLVPRGVQETQYF TGTGCCAGCAGCTTAGTTCCGCGGGGGGTTCAAGAGACCCAGTACTTC TRBD2 TRBJ2-5 TRBV7-9 few
CASSLTGGNTEAFF TGTGCCAGCAGCTTGACAGGGGGGAACACTGAAGCTTTCTTT TRBD1 TRBJ1-1 TRBV5-6 NA
CASSEQTGVANTEAFF TGTGCCAGCAGTGAACAAACAGGGGTGGCGAACACTGAAGCTTTCTTT TRBD1 TRBJ1-1 TRBV25-1 NA
CASSPGQGTGTEAFF TGTGCCAGCTCACCGGGACAAGGCACAGGGACTGAAGCTTTCTTT NA TRBJ1-1 TRBV18 NA
CASSERRSSYEQYF TGTGCCAGCAGTGAACGAAGGAGCTCCTACGAGCAGTACTTC NA TRBJ2-7 TRBV25-1 few
CASSPDTGTGGTEAFF TGTGCCAGCAGCCCCGATACCGGGACAGGTGGCACTGAAGCTTTCTTT TRBD1 TRBJ1-1 TRBV7-2 once
CSVEVGTGGLYQPQHF TGCAGCGTTGAAGTTGGGACAGGGGGCTTATATCAGCCCCAGCATTTT TRBD1 TRBJ1-5 TRBV29-1 NA
CASSLEENTEAFF TGTGCCAGCAGTTTAGAGGAGAACACTGAAGCTTTCTTT NA TRBJ1-1 TRBV27 NA